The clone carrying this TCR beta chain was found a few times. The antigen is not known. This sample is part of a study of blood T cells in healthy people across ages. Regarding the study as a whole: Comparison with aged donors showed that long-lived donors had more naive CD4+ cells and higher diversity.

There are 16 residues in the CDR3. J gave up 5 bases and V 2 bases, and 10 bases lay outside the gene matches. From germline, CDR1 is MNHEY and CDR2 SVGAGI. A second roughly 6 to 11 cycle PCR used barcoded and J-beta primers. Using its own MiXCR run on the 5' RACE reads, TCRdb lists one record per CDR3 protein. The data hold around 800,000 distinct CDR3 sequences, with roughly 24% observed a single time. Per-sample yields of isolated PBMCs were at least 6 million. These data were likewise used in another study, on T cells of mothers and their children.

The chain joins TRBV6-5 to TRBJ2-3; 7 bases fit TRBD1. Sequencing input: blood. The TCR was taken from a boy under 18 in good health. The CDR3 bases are TGTGCCAGCAGTTACCTACAGGGGAGCGGCATAGATACGCAGTATTTT. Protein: CASSYLQGSGIDTQYF.